This T cell receptor beta chain appears in the sequencing data of a study of blood T cell repertoires in COVID-19. Study-wide context: Acute and convalescent COVID-19 specimens originated in the United States, Italy and Spain.

Only in-frame clones appear in the TCRdb table, and some are missing; sequencing was by immunoSEQ multiplex PCR. The profile shows tens of thousands of clones, roughly 94% of them singletons. Trimming shortened V by 6 bases and J by 2 bases, and 14 bases separated the two germline ends. The length of the CDR3 is 15 residues. In germline, CDR1 is KGHSH, CDR2 LQKENI. The chain joins TRBV18 to TRBJ2-1, with a weak D call TRBD1 (6 bases). The source is a human donor with active COVID-19. The donor label of this sample is uncertain. Sample: peripheral blood. The CDR3 reads CASSVTGNPYNEQFF. In nucleotides, the CDR3 is TGTGCCAGCTCCGTGACAGGAAACCCCTACAATGAGCAGTTCTTC.